The source of this T cell receptor (beta chain) is a study of regulatory T cells in long-lasting Graves disease. Overall study findings and caveats: No thyroid tissue was studied; the work used peripheral blood only.

The time point was: persistent/refractory GD, antithyroid drugs over 5 years with positive TRAb. PBMCs were the source of the RNA used for TCR sequencing. Graves' disease diagnosis relied on American Thyroid Association guidelines. The source of the patients was an endocrinology department in Xi'an, China. Concerning this clonotype itself: What it binds is not known. A read error may explain this, as a much larger clone is one base away.

For TCR beta, libraries came from iRepertoire HTBI primers and Arm-PCR of CDR3 regions. TCRdb reprocessed the multiplex PCR reads with MiXCR, giving one entry per CDR3 protein. Of nearly 350,000 distinct CDR3 sequences listed, around a fifth are singletons. The specimen was peripheral blood mononuclear cells (PBMCs), collected when the disease was refractory, from a patient treated with antithyroid drugs. This receptor was identified in a female donor with Graves disease.

The CDR3 reads CASSLEWPMNTEAFF. DNA of the CDR3: TGTGCCAGCAGTTTGGAGTGGCCTATGAACACTGAAGCTTTCTTT. V and J are TRBV28 and TRBJ1-1; D is unclear. Between the trimmed V and J ends, which lost 3 bases and 0 bases, there was a span of 11 bases. Per the germline V gene, CDR1 is MDHEN and CDR2 is SYDVKM. This CDR3 has 15 amino acids.